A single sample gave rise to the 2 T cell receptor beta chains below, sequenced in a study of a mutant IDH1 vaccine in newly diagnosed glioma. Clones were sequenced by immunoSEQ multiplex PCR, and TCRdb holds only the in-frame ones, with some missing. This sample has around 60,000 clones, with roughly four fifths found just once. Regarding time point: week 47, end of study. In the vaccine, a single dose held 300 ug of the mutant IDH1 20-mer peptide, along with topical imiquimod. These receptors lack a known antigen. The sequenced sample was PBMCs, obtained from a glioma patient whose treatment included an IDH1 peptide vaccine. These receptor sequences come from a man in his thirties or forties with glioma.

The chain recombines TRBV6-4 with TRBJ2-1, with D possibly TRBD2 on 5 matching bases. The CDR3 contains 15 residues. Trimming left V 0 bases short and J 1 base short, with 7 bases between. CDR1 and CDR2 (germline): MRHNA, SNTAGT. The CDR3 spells CASSDSAGSYNEQFF. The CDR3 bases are TGTGCCAGCAGTGACTCGGCGGGTTCCTACAATGAGCAGTTCTTC.

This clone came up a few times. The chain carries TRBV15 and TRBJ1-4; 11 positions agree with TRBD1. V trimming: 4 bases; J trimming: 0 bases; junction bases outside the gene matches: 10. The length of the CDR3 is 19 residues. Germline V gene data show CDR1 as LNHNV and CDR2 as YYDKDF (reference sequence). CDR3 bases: TGTGCCACCAGCAACCTGGACAGGGGGCTCCACACAACTAATGAAAAACTGTTTTTT. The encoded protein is CATSNLDRGLHTTNEKLFF.